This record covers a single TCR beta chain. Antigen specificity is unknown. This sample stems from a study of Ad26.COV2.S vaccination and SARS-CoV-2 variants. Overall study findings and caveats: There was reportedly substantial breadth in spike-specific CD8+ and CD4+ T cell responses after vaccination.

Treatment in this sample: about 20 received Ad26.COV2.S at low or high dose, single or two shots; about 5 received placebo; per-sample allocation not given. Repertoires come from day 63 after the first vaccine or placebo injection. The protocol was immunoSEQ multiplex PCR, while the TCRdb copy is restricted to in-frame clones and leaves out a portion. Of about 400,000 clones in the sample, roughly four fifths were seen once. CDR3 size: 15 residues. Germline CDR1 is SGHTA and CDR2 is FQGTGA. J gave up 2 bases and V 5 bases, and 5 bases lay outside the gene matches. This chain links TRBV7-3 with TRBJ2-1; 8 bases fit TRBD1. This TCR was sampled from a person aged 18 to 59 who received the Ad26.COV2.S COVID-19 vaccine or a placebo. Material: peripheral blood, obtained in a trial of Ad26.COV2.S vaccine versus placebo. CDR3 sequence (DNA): TGTGCCAGCAGCACGACAGGGGTCGCCTACAATGAGCAGTTCTTC. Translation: CASSTTGVAYNEQFF.